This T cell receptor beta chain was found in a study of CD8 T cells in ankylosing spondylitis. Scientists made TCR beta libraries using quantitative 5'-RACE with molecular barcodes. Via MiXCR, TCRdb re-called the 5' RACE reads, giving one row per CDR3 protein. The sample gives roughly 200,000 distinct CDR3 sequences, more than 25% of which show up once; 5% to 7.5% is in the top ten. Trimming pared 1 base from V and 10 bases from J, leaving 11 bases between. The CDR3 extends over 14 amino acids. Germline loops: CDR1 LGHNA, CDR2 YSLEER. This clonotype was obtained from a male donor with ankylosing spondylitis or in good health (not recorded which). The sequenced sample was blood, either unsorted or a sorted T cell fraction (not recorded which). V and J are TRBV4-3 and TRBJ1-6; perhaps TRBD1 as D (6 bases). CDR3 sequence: CASSQGRGRSPLHF. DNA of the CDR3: TGCGCCAGCAGCCAAGGCAGGGGACGGTCACCCCTCCACTTT.